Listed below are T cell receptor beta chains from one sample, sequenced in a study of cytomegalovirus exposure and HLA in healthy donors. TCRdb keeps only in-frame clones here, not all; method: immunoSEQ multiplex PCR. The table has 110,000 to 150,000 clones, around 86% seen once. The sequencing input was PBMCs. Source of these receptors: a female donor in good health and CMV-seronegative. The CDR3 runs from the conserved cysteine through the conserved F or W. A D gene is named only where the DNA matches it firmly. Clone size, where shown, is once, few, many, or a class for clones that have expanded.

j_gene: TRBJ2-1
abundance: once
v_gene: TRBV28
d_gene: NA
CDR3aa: CASSEGAFNEQFF
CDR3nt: TGTGCCAGCAGTGAAGGGGCGTTCAATGAGCAGTTCTTC

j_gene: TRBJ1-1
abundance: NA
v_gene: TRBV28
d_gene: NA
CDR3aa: CASSLQGTAFF
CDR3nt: TGTGCCAGCAGTTTGCAGGGCACGGCTTTCTTT

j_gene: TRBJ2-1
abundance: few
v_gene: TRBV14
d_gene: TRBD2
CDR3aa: CASSQERIAGDNEQFF
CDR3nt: TGTGCCAGCAGCCAAGAAAGAATAGCGGGAGACAATGAGCAGTTCTTC

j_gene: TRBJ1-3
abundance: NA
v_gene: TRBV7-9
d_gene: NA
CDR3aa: CASSLAYGSGNTIYF
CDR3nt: TGTGCCAGCAGCTTAGCATACGGCTCTGGAAACACCATATATTTT

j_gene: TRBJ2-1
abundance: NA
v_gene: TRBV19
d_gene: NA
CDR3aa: CASSPGGNEQFF
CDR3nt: TGTGCCAGTAGTCCCGGAGGGAACGAGCAGTTCTTC

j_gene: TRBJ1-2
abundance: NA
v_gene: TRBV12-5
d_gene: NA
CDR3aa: CASGLVAGFDYGYTF
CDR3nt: TGTGCTAGTGGTTTGGTGGCCGGGTTTGACTATGGCTACACCTTC

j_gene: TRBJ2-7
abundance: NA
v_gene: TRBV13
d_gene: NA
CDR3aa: CASSSPDGGGAAYEQYF
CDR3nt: TGTGCCAGCAGTTCGCCCGACGGAGGGGGCGCGGCGTACGAGCAGTACTTC

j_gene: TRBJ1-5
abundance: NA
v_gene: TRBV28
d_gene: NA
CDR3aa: CASSSRWLNQPQHF
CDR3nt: TGTGCCAGCAGTTCGCGCTGGTTGAATCAGCCCCAGCATTTT

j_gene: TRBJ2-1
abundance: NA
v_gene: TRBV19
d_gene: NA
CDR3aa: CASSEAGTPAGGQFF
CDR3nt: TGTGCCAGTAGCGAAGCCGGGACTCCAGCAGGAGGGCAGTTCTTC

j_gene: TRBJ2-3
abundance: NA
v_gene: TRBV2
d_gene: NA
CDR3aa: CASSVRGGTDTQYF
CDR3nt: TGTGCCAGCAGCGTCAGGGGAGGCACAGATACGCAGTATTTT

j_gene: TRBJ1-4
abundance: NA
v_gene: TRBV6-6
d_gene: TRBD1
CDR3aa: CASSDRENEKLFF
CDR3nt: TGTGCCAGCAGTGACAGGGAGAATGAAAAACTGTTTTTT

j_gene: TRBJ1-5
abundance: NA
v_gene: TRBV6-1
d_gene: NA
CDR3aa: CASSEAHRGQPQHF
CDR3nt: TGTGCCAGCAGTGAAGCTCACCGGGGACAGCCCCAGCATTTT

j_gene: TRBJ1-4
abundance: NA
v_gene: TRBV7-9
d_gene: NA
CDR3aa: CASSLEGDNEKLFF
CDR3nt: TGTGCCAGCAGCTTAGAGGGGGATAATGAAAAACTGTTTTTT

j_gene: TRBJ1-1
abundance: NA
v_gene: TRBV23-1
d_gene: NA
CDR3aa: CASSQRQIVGLAAFF
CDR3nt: TGCGCCAGCAGTCAACGACAGATCGTCGGGCTTGCAGCTTTCTTT

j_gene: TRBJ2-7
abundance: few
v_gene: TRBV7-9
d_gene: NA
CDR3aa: CASSTGPRGYEQYF
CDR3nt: TGTGCCAGCAGCACGGGCCCCCGGGGCTACGAGCAGTACTTC

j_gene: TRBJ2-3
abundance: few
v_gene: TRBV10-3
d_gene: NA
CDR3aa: CAISEPGQGRTDTQYF
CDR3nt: TGTGCCATCAGTGAGCCCGGACAAGGACGCACAGATACGCAGTATTTT

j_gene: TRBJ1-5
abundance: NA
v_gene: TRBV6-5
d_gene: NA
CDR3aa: CASSRDRSNQPQHF
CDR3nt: TGTGCCAGCAGTCGCGACAGGAGCAATCAGCCCCAGCATTTT

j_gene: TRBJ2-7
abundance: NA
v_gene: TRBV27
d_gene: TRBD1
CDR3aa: CASSLKYRGPYEQYF
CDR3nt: TGTGCCAGCAGTTTAAAGTACAGGGGTCCCTACGAGCAGTACTTC

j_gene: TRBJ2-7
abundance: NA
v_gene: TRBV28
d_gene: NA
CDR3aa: CASTTAYEQYF
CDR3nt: TGTGCCAGCACCACTGCCTACGAGCAGTACTTC

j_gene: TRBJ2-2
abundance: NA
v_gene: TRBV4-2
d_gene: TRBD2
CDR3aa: CASSPYSGRRTGELFF
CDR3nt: TGTGCCAGCAGCCCCTATAGCGGGAGGCGGACCGGGGAGCTGTTTTTT

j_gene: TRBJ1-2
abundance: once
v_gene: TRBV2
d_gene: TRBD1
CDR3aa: CASPDRALGYTF
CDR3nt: TGTGCCAGCCCCGACAGGGCGTTGGGCTACACCTTC

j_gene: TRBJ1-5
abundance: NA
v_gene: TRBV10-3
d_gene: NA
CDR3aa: CAISESYRVDQPQHF
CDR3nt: TGTGCCATCAGTGAGTCATACAGGGTCGACCAGCCCCAGCATTTT

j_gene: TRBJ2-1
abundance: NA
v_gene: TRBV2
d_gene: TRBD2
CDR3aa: CASTRLADLEQFF
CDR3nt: TGTGCCAGCACAAGGCTAGCGGATTTGGAGCAGTTCTTC

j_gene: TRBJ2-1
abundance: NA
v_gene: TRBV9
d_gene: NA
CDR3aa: CASSVASDSSYNEQFF
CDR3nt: TGTGCCAGCAGCGTAGCGAGCGACAGCTCCTACAATGAGCAGTTCTTC

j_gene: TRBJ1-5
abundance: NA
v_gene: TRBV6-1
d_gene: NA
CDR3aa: CASRALDQPQHF
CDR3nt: TGTGCCAGCAGGGCCCTTGATCAGCCCCAGCATTTT

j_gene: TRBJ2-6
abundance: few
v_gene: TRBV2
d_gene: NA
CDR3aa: CASRLGLFRSGANVLTF
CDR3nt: TGTGCCAGCAGGTTAGGACTTTTCCGCTCTGGGGCCAACGTCCTGACTTTC

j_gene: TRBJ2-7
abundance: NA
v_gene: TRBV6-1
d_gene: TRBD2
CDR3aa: CASSPIAGLTYEQYF
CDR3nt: TGTGCCAGCAGTCCTATAGCGGGTCTCACCTACGAGCAGTACTTC

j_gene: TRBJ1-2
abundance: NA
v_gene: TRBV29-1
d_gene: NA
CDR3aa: CSVEMGAGGYTF
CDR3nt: TGCAGCGTTGAGATGGGGGCTGGTGGCTACACCTTC

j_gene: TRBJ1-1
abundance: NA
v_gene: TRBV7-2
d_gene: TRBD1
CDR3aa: CASSLEGATEAFF
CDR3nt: TGTGCCAGCAGCTTAGAGGGGGCCACTGAAGCTTTCTTT

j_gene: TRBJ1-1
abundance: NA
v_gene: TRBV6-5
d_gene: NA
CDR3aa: CASSYSISRNKEAFF
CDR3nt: TGTGCCAGCAGTTACTCGATTAGCCGGAACAAGGAAGCTTTCTTT

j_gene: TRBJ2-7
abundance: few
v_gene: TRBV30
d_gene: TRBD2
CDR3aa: CAWSRTTSRAYEQYF
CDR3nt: TGTGCCTGGAGCAGAACGACTAGCAGGGCCTACGAGCAGTACTTC

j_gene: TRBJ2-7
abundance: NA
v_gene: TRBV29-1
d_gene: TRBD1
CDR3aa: CSVELGQETYEQYF
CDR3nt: TGCAGCGTTGAATTGGGACAGGAAACCTACGAGCAGTACTTC

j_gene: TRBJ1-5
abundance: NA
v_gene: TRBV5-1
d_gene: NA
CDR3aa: CASSLTYPDQPQHF
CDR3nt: TGCGCCAGCAGCTTGACCTACCCGGATCAGCCCCAGCATTTT

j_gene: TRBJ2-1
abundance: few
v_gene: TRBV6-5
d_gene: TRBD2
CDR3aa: CASSLTSGSYNEQFF
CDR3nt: TGTGCCAGCAGTTTGACTAGCGGGAGCTACAATGAGCAGTTCTTC

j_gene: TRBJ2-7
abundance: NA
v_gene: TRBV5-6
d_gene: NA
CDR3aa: CASSLSLSYEQYF
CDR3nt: TGTGCCAGCAGCTTATCTCTCTCCTACGAGCAGTACTTC

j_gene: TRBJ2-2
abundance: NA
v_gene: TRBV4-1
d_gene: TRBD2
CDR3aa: CASRGREVETGELFF
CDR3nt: TGCGCCAGCAGGGGACGGGAGGTGGAAACCGGGGAGCTGTTTTTT

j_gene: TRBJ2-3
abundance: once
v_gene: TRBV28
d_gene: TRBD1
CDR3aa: CASRGTLGQTTDTQYF
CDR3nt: TGTGCCAGCAGGGGGACCCTGGGACAGACCACAGATACGCAGTATTTT

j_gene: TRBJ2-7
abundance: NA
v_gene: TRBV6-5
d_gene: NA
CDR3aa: CASSYDRSSHEQYF
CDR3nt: TGTGCCAGCAGTTACGACAGATCGTCCCACGAGCAGTACTTC

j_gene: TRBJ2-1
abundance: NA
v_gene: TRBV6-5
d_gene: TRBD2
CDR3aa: CASSYSSLAGGNEQFF
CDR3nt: TGTGCCAGCAGTTACTCGAGTCTAGCGGGAGGCAATGAGCAGTTCTTC

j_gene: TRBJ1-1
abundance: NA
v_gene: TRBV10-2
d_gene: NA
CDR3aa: CASSELGGNTEAFF
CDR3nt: TGCGCCAGCAGTGAGTTGGGGGGGAACACTGAAGCTTTCTTT

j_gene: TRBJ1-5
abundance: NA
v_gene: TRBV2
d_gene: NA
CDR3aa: CASSVGSNQPQHF
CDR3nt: TGTGCCAGCAGTGTCGGTAGCAATCAGCCCCAGCATTTT

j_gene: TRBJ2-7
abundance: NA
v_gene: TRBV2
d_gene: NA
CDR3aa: CASSAGNEQYF
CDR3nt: TGTGCCAGCAGTGCAGGGAACGAGCAGTACTTC

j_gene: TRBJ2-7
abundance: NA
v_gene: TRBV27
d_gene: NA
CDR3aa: CASSSTGSTYEQYF
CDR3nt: TGTGCCAGCAGTTCAACGGGGAGTACCTACGAGCAGTACTTC

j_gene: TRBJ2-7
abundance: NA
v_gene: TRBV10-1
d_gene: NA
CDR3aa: CASSESRDLGIPYEQYF
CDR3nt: TGCGCCAGCAGTGAGTCTAGGGACTTAGGGATCCCCTACGAGCAGTACTTC